This T cell receptor (beta chain) was captured by sequencing in a study of T-cell memory formation after mild COVID-19. Study in general: Clusters of TCRs were largely donor specific.

This clonotype was detected a few times. The antigen is not known. Study results and caveats: For second-wave clones that peaked at day 37, SARS-CoV-2 specificity went unverified. Among clones contracting day 15 to 85, CD4/CD8 was balanced, whereas later expanders leaned CD4+.

TCRdb called the 5' RACE reads again in MiXCR, with one record for every CDR3 protein. The sample yields roughly 170,000 distinct CDR3 sequences, about a fifth seen once. J lost 0 bases, V lost 6 bases, and 7 bases had no gene match. The CDR3 covers 16 residues. The sequencing input was PBMCs or a T cell subset sorted from them (not recorded which). The chain is built from TRBV12-3 or TRBV12-4 and TRBJ2-3, with 9 bases matching TRBD2. The sequence was obtained from a man aged 18 to 30 who had mild COVID-19 (a few samples of this study predate the infection). Cell type and time point are not known. The chain's CDR3 is CASRNAGGKSTDTQYF. As DNA, the CDR3 is TGTGCCAGCAGGAACGCGGGGGGGAAAAGCACAGATACGCAGTATTTT.